This T cell receptor (beta chain) derives from a study of T-cell memory formation after mild COVID-19. This clonotype was recorded a few times. The antigen is unknown. Using constant-segment primers, 5'RACE produced TCR alpha and TCR beta cDNA libraries carrying sample barcodes and UMIs. Each CDR3 protein is one row after TCRdb ran MiXCR on the 5' RACE reads. Of 400,000 to 550,000 distinct CDR3 sequences listed, 20% to 25% are singletons. Overall study findings and caveats: The finding that pre-infection memory included some responding clones suggested that cross-reactive memory joined.

The germline CDR1 and CDR2 sequences are SGHRS and YFSETQ. The V gene end was trimmed by 3 bases and the J gene end by 4 bases; junction bases not matched to a gene: 10. This CDR3 comprises 17 residues. The TCR comes from an adult woman who had mild COVID-19 (a few samples of this study predate the infection). Cell type and time point are not known. Sequenced material: PBMCs or a T cell subset sorted from them (not recorded which). This chain joins TRBV5-1 and TRBJ2-7; 13 bases line up with TRBD2. The CDR3 protein is CASSSRWTSGSTYEQYF. The CDR3 nucleotides read TGCGCCAGCAGCTCGCGATGGACTAGCGGGAGTACGTACGAGCAGTACTTC.